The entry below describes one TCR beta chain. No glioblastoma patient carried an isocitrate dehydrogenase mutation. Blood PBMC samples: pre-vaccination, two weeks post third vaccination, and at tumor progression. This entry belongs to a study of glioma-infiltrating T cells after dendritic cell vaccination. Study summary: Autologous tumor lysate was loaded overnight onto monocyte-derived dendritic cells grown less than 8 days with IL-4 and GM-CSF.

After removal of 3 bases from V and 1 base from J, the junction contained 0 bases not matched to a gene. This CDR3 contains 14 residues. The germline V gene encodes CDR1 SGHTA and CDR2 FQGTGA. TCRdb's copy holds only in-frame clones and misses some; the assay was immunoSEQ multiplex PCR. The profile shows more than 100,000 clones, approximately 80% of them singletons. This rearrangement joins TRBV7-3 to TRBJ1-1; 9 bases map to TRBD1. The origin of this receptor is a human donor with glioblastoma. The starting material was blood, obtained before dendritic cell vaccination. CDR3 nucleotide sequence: TGTGCCAGCAGCTTGGACAGGGGGAACACTGAAGCTTTCTTT. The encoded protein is CASSLDRGNTEAFF.